The 19 T cell receptor beta chains below come from one sample, sequenced in a study of cytomegalovirus exposure and HLA in healthy donors (dated by TCRdb to the late 2010s). The library was generated by the immunoSEQ multiplex PCR assay. A mixture of 60 forward primers for TCR Vbeta segments and 13 reverse primers for TCR Jbeta segments was used in the multiplex PCR. TCRdb holds this immuneACCESS table with in-frame rearrangements only. Some clones are missing; in checked studies, unresolved V genes explain under half, and the rest has no known cause. The table kept for this sample lists approximately 170,000 clones. Around 0.79% of the sample is in the top ten clones. Sequencing was done on a sample of PBMCs. The source of these receptors is a woman aged 18 to 35 in good health and CMV-seropositive.

The rearrangement links TRBV11-2 to TRBJ1-2, with D perhaps matching TRBD1 (5 bases). The V end was cut by 4 bases, the J end by 5 bases, with 17 bases between. Germline V lookup: CDR1 SGHAT, CDR2 FQNNGV. The CDR3 sequence is 15 residues long. This CDR3 is CASSWRGPRGYGYTF. In DNA form, the CDR3 reads TGTGCCAGCAGCTGGCGGGGACCAAGAGGGTATGGCTACACCTTC.

V gene TRBV4-2 combines with J gene TRBJ2-1, with D unclear. CDR1 and CDR2 from the germline V gene are LGHNA and YNFKEQ. V was shortened by 0 bases and J by 7 bases, with 10 bases between the two germline ends. The CDR3 is 14 amino acids. The CDR3 here is CASSQEFSSNEQFF. The CDR3 DNA reads as TGTGCCAGCAGCCAAGAGTTTAGCAGTAATGAGCAGTTCTTC.

The genes are TRBV15 and TRBJ1-1; 10 nucleotides match TRBD1. Germline trimming cut 5 bases from V and 4 bases from J; bases unmatched to any gene: 4. CDR1 and CDR2 (germline): LNHNV, YYDKDF (reference sequence). This CDR3 contains 14 residues. The CDR3 spells CATSPRDRGTEAFF. The CDR3 DNA reads TGTGCCACCAGCCCCCGGGACAGGGGCACTGAAGCTTTCTTT.

The chain joins TRBV27 to TRBJ1-3, with D unresolved. V dropped 4 bases and J dropped 5 bases, with 12 bases sitting between them. Germline V gene sequence: CDR1 MNHEY, CDR2 SMNVEV (reference sequence). CDR3 length equals 14 residues. CDR3 amino acids: CASSSWSNRNTIYF. The DNA for the CDR3 is TGTGCCAGCAGTTCCTGGTCAAACAGAAACACCATATATTTT.

Regarding this clone: Germline and junction disagree at one end, which may indicate a read error. The CDR3 sequence: CASSSDGDSYGQYF. In DNA, the CDR3 is TGTGCCAGCAGCTCGGACGGGGATAGCTACGGGCAGTACTTC. The chain links TRBV13 to TRBJ2-7; perhaps TRBD2 as D (5 bases). This CDR3 spans 14 amino acids. Per germline, CDR1 PRHDT and CDR2 FYEKMQ (reference sequence).

The chain recombines TRBV29-1 with TRBJ2-7; 10 nucleotides match TRBD2. Losses at the gene ends were 4 bases for V and 3 bases for J; bases not matched to a gene: 3. The CDR3 is 13 amino acids. Germline CDR1 and CDR2: SQVTM and ANQGSEA. The chain's CDR3 is CSVGTSGNYEQYF. The CDR3 DNA reads TGCAGCGTTGGGACTAGCGGTAACTACGAGCAGTACTTC.

The chain links TRBV15 to TRBJ2-3; TRBD2 is a possible D gene (6 bases). The length of the CDR3 is 15 residues. Trimming stripped 0 bases from V and 2 bases from J, with 9 bases between. Germline lookup yields CDR1 LNHNV and CDR2 YYDKDF (reference sequence). As DNA, the CDR3 is TGTGCCACCAGCAGAGAGGGCGGGACCACAGATACGCAGTATTTT. Translation: CATSREGGTTDTQYF.

The gene calls are TRBV29-1 and TRBJ1-1; D gene ambiguous. This CDR3 contains 13 residues. Germline V gene lookup returns CDR1 SQVTM and CDR2 ANQGSEA. Trimming removed 2 bases from V and 0 bases from J, with 7 bases in between. The CDR3 nucleotides are TGCAGCGTTGAACACGACATGAACACTGAAGCTTTCTTT. Residues: CSVEHDMNTEAFF.

CDR3 DNA: TGTGCCAGCAGTTACAGTGACAGCTCCTACGAGCAGTACTTC. Translation: CASSYSDSSYEQYF. The V and J genes are TRBV6-6 and TRBJ2-7, with D possibly matching TRBD1 (5 bases). This CDR3 has 14 residues. V shed 2 bases and J shed 0 bases, with 8 bases lying between them. Germline CDR1 is MNHNY and CDR2 is SVGAGI (reference sequence).

V and J are TRBV15 and TRBJ2-1, with TRBD2 matching over 8 bases. Germline loops: CDR1 LNHNV, CDR2 YYDKDF (reference sequence). Germline trimming cut 1 base from V and 9 bases from J; bases unmatched to any gene: 11. CDR3 length: 16 amino acids. CDR3 bases: TGTGCCACCAGCAGAGGGGTCGGGGGGGCCTTTGCTGAGCAGTTCTTC. Amino acids: CATSRGVGGAFAEQFF.

V and J are TRBV7-9 and TRBJ1-5, with 12 nucleotides matching TRBD1. The CDR3 extends over 16 amino acids. The V segment lost 3 bases and the J segment 8 bases; nucleotides outside the gene matches: 8. Germline V lookup: CDR1 SEHNR, CDR2 FQNEAQ (reference sequence). CDR3 DNA sequence: TGTGCCAGCAGCTTCCGGGACAGGGGGCTGGAGGAGCCCCAGCATTTT. It yields the protein CASSFRDRGLEEPQHF.

The chain couples TRBV9 to TRBJ2-3, with D possibly matching TRBD1 (6 bases). Germline V gene lookup returns CDR1 SGDLS and CDR2 YYNGEE. The CDR3 length is 15 residues. Trimming cost V 0 bases and J 2 bases, with 10 bases left between them. The CDR3 coding sequence is TGTGCCAGCAGCGTAGAAAGGGGGAACACAGATACGCAGTATTTT. Translation gives CASSVERGNTDTQYF.

The chain couples TRBV5-1 to TRBJ2-4; TRBD2 aligns across 13 bases. There are 16 residues in the CDR3. Germline V gene data show CDR1 as SGHRS and CDR2 as YFSETQ. Trimming at V came to 0 bases and at J to 5 bases, leaving 2 bases not matched to a gene. The CDR3 coding sequence is TGCGCCAGCAGCTTGGGGGGACTAGCGGGACAAAACATTCAGTACTTC. It is translated as CASSLGGLAGQNIQYF.

This chain links TRBV5-1 with TRBJ1-2, with D unresolved. Germline assignment: CDR1 SGHRS and CDR2 YFSETQ. CDR3 length equals 15 residues. V was pared by 0 bases and J by 4 bases, with 13 bases between. CDR3 sequence (DNA): TGCGCCAGCAGCTTGGATCGGGGAACTGCCTATGGCTACACCTTC. It yields the protein CASSLDRGTAYGYTF. The whole variable domain, filled in from reference TRBV5-1 and TRBJ1-2, reads KAGVTQTPRYLIKTRGQQVTLSCSPISGHRSVSWYQQTPGQGLQFLFEYFSETQRNKGNFPGRFSGRQFSNSRSEMNVSTLELGDSALYLCASSLDRGTAYGYTFGSGTRLTVV.

CDR3 region: CSVAPRGTDTQYF. DNA of the CDR3: TGCAGCGTTGCCCCTCGGGGCACAGATACGCAGTATTTT. This chain uses TRBV29-1 with TRBJ2-3; D remains unclear. Trimming removed 4 bases at V and 1 base at J, with 9 bases between. CDR1 is SQVTM, CDR2 ANQGSEA, per germline. CDR3 length equals 13 residues.

This chain joins TRBV7-2 and TRBJ2-7, with a tentative D call TRBD1 (5 bases). Trimming pared 6 bases from V and 0 bases from J, leaving 12 bases between. In germline, CDR1 is SGHTA, CDR2 FQGNSA. The CDR3 is 14 amino acids. The CDR3 coding sequence is TGTGCCAGCAGTACTCAGGGATACTCCTACGAGCAGTACTTC. Translated, it gives CASSTQGYSYEQYF. Full variable domain (rest looked up from reference TRBV7-2 and TRBJ2-7): GAGVSQSPSNKVTEKGKDVELRCDPISGHTALYWYRQSLGQGLEFLIYFQGNSAPDKSGLPSDRFSAERTGGSVSTLTIQRTQQEDSAVYLCASSTQGYSYEQYFGPGTRLTVT.

The chain has TRBV29-1 and TRBJ2-1, with 9 positions matching TRBD2. This CDR3 comprises 16 residues. Germline assignment: CDR1 SQVTM and CDR2 ANQGSEA. Trimming removed 2 bases from V and 1 base from J; junction bases left unmatched: 6. The CDR3 is CSVEFPSGTSYNEQFF. The CDR3 bases are TGCAGCGTTGAATTCCCTAGCGGGACTTCCTACAATGAGCAGTTCTTC.

The chain combines TRBV23-1 with TRBJ2-7; D gene unclear. TRBV23-1 is assigned to the ORF class and has an uncertain function. The V gene lost 0 bases and the J gene lost 6 bases, with 12 bases spanning the gap. The CDR3 loop spans 14 amino acids. The CDR3 DNA reads as TGCGCCAGCAGTCAATCGCCCAACCGCGCCGAGCAGTACTTC. Translating gives CASSQSPNRAEQYF.

This chain uses TRBV5-4 with TRBJ2-5, with D maybe TRBD1 (5 bases). The V end was cut by 0 bases, the J end by 5 bases, with 8 bases between. Germline V CDR1 and CDR2: SGHNT, YYREEE (reference sequence). The CDR3 length is 13 residues. The CDR3 bases are TGTGCCAGCAGCTTGGAAGGGGTTGAGACCCAGTACTTC. It encodes CASSLEGVETQYF.